This T cell receptor beta chain originates from a study of blood T cell repertoires in COVID-19. Overall study: Acute and convalescent COVID-19 specimens originated in the United States, Italy and Spain. T cells, B-cell-depleted T cells, or PBMCs supplied cDNA or gDNA.

The CDR3 is 14 amino acids. V lost 5 bases and J lost 5, with 14 bases in between. CDR1 MNHEY and CDR2 SVGAGI come from the germline V gene. Per the original data handling: Reference gene primer amplification in the assay estimated nucleated cell counts. Sequencing was performed with immunoSEQ multiplex PCR; in TCRdb, only in-frame clones are kept and a portion is missing. D and trimming were read from the DNA, whereas the V and J calls and clone size are those reported in that table. The repertoire holds approximately 470,000 clones, with roughly 88% as singletons. The chain has TRBV6-5 and TRBJ2-3, with TRBD1 as a possible D gene (6 bases). Sequencing was performed on peripheral blood. The origin of this receptor is a human donor in a cohort sampled during active COVID-19. CDR3 amino acids: CASSRQDLGDTQYF. Here the CDR3 DNA reads TGTGCCAGCAGTCGACAGGACCTCGGAGATACGCAGTATTTT.